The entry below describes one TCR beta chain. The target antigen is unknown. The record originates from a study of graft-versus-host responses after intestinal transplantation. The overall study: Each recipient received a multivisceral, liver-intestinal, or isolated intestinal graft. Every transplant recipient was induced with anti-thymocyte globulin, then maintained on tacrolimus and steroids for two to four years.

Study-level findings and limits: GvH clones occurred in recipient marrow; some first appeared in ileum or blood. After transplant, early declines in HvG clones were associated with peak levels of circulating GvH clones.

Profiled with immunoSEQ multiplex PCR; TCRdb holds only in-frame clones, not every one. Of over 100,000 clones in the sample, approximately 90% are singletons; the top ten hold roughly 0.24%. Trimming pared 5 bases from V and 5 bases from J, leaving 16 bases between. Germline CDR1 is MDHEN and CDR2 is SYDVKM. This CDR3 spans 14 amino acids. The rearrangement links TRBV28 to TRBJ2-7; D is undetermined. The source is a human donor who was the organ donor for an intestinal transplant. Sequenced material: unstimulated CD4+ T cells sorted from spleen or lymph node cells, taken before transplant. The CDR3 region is CASSPPPEFDEQYF. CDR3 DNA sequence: TGTGCCAGCAGTCCGCCCCCCGAGTTCGACGAGCAGTACTTC.